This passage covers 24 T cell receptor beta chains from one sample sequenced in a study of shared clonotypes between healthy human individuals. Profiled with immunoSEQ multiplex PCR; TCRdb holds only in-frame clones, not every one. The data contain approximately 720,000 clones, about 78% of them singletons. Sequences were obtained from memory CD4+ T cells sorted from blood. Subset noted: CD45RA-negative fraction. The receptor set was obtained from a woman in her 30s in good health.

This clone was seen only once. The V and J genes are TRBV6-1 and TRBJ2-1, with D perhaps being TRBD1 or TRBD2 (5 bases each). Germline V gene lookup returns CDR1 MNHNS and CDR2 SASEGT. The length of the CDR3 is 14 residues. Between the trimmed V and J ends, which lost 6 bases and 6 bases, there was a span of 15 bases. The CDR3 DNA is TGTGCCAGCAGCAAAGGGGCTAGCTCCAATGAGCAGTTCTTC. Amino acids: CASSKGASSNEQFF.

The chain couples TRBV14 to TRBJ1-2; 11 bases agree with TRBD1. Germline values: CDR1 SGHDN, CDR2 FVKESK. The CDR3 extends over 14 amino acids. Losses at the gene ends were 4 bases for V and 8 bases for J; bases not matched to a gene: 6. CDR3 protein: CASSPLRTGGGYTF. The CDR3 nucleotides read TGTGCCAGCAGCCCACTTAGGACAGGGGGCGGCTACACCTTC.

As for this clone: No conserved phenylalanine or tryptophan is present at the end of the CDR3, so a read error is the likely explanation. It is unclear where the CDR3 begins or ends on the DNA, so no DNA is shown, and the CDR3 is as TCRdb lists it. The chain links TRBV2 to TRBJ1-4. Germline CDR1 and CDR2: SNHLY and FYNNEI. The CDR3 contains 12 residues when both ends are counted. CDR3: CASTPDPGRLVI.

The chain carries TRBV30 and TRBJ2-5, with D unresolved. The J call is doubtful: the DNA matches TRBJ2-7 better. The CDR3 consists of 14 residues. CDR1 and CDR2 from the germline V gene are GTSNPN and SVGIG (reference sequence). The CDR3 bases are TGTGCCTGGAGGGGAACATCGGAGTTGGGCGAGCAGTACTTC. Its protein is CAWRGTSELGEQYF.

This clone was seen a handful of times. This CDR3 is CASSPWTGDTYGYTF. In DNA, the CDR3 is TGTGCCAGTAGTCCCTGGACCGGGGACACCTATGGCTACACCTTC. The chain couples TRBV19 to TRBJ1-2; TRBD1 might be the D (6 bases). This CDR3 spans 15 amino acids. Germline CDR1 is LNHDA and CDR2 is SQIVND (reference sequence). Trimming removed 5 bases at V and 4 bases at J, with 17 bases between.

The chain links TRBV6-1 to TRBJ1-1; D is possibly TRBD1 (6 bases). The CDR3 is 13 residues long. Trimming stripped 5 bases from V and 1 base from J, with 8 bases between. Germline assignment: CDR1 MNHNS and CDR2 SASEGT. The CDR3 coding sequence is TGTGCCAGCAGTACACAGGGGAACACTGAAGCTTTCTTT. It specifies CASSTQGNTEAFF.

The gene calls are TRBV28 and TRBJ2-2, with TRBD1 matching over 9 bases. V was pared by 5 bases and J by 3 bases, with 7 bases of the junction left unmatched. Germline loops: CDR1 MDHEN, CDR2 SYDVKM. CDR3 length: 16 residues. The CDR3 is CASSRDRVGDTGELFF. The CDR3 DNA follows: TGTGCCAGCAGTCGGGACAGGGTGGGGGACACCGGGGAGCTGTTTTTT.

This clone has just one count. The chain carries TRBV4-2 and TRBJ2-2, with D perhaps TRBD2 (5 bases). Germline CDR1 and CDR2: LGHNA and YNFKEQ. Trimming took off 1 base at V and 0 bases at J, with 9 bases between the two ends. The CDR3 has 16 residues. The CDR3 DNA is TGTGCCAGCAGCCAAGCGAGGGCAACGAACACCGGGGAGCTGTTTTTT. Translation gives CASSQARATNTGELFF.

This CDR3 is CASGLVLHLTNEKLFF. CDR3 DNA sequence: TGTGCTAGTGGTTTGGTACTCCATCTTACTAATGAAAAACTGTTTTTT. This chain joins TRBV12-5 and TRBJ1-4; D ambiguous. Germline loops: CDR1 LGHNT, CDR2 FRNRAP. The CDR3 sequence is 16 residues long. V was shortened by 0 bases and J by 2 bases, with 10 bases between the two germline ends.

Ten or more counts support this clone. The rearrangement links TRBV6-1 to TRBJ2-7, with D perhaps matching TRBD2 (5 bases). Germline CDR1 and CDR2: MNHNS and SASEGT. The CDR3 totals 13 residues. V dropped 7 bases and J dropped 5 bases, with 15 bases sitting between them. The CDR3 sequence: CASNTGETNEQYF. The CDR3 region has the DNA TGTGCCAGCAATACCGGGGAGACAAACGAGCAGTACTTC.

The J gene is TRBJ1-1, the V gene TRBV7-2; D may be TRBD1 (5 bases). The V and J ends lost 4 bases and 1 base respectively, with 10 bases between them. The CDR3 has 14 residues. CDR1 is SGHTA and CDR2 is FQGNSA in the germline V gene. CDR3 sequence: CASSSREGNTEAFF. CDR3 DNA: TGTGCCAGCAGCTCCAGGGAGGGGAACACTGAAGCTTTCTTT.

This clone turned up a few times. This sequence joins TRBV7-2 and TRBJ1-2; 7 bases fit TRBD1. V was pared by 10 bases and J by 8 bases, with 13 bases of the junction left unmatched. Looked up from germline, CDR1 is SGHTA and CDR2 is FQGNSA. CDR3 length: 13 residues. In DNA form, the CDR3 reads TGTGCCACCCAGGGACAGATTGGTTGGGGCTACACCTTC. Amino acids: CATQGQIGWGYTF.

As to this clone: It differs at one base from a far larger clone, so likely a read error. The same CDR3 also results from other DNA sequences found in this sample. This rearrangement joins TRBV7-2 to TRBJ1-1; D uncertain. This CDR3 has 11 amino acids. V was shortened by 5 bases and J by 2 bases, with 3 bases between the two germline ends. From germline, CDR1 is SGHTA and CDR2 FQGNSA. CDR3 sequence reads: CASSLNTEAFF. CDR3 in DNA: TGTGCCAGCAGCCTAAACACTGAAGCTTTCTTT.

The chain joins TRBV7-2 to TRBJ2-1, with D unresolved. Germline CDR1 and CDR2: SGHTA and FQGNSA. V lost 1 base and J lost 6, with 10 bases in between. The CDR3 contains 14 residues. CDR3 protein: CASSLDYRPNEQFF. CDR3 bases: TGTGCCAGCAGCTTAGATTATCGCCCCAATGAGCAGTTCTTC. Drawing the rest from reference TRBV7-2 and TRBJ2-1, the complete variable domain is GAGVSQSPSNKVTEKGKDVELRCDPISGHTALYWYRQSLGQGLEFLIYFQGNSAPDKSGLPSDRFSAERTGGSVSTLTIQRTQQEDSAVYLCASSLDYRPNEQFFGPGTRLTVL.

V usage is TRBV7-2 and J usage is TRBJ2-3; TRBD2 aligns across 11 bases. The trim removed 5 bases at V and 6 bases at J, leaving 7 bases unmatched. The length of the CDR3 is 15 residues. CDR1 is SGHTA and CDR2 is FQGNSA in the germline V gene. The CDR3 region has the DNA TGTGCCAGCAGCCAATGGACTAGCGGGTGGGATACGCAGTATTTT. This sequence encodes CASSQWTSGWDTQYF.

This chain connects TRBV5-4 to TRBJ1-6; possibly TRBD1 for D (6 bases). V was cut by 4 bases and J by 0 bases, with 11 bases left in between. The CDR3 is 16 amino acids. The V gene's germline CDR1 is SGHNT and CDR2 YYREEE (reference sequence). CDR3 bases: TGTGCCAGCAGCGGTACAGGGAGCTCCTATAATTCACCCCTCCACTTT. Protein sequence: CASSGTGSSYNSPLHF.

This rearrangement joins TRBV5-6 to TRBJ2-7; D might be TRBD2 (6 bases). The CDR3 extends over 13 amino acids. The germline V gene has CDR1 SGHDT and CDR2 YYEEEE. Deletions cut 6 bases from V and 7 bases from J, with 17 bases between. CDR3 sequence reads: CASTKSWAGEQYF. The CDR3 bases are TGTGCCAGCACCAAATCATGGGCGGGGGAGCAGTACTTC.

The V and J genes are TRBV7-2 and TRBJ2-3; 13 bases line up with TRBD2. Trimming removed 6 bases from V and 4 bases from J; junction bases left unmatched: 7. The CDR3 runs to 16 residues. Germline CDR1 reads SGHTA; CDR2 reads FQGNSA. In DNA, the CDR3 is TGTGCCAGCAGTCAAGGGACTAGCGGGATCCCAGATACGCAGTATTTT. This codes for CASSQGTSGIPDTQYF. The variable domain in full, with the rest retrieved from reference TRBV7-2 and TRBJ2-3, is GAGVSQSPSNKVTEKGKDVELRCDPISGHTALYWYRQSLGQGLEFLIYFQGNSAPDKSGLPSDRFSAERTGGSVSTLTIQRTQQEDSAVYLCASSQGTSGIPDTQYFGPGTRLTVL.

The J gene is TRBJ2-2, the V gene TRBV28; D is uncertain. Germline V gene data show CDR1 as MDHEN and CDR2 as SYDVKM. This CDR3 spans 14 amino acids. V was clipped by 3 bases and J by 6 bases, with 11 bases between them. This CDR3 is CASSFGLDSGELFF. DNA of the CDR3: TGTGCCAGCAGTTTTGGGCTAGATTCCGGGGAGCTGTTTTTT.

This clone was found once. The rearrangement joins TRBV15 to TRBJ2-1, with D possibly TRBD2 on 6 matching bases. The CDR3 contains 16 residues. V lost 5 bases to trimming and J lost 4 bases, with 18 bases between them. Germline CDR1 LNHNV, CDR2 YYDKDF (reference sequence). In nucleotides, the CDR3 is TGTGCCACCAGCGGCCTTACTAGCCCACTTTACAATGAGCAGTTCTTC. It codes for CATSGLTSPLYNEQFF.

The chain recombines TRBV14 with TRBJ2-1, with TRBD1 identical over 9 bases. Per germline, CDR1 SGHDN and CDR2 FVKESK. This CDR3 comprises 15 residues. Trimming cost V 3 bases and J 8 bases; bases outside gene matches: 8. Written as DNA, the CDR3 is TGTGCCAGCAGCCACAAAGGGACAGGGTTGTATGAGCAGTTCTTC. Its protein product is CASSHKGTGLYEQFF.

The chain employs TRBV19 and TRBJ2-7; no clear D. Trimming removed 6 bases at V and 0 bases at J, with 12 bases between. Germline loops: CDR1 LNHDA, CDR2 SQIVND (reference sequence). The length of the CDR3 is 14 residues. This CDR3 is CASSLTYNSYEQYF. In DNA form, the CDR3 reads TGTGCCAGTAGCCTCACTTATAACTCCTACGAGCAGTACTTC.

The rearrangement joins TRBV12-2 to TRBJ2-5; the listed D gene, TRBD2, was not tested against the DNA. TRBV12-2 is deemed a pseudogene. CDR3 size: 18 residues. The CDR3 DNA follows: TGTGCAAGTCGCTTATATGCGGGGGGCGGGACTAGACGAGAGACCCAGTACTTC. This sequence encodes CASRLYAGGGTRRETQYF.

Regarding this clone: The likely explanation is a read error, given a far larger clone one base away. CDR3 DNA sequence: TGCGCCAGCAGCTTGGCCCCCGGGACAGGGATGTATGGCCACACCTTC. This gives the protein CASSLAPGTGMYGHTF. This chain joins TRBV5-1 and TRBJ1-2; 9 bases agree with TRBD1. This CDR3 comprises 16 residues. From germline, CDR1 is SGHRS and CDR2 YFSETQ.